This T cell receptor beta chain was captured in a study of Graves' ophthalmopathy and Graves' hyperthyroidism. Study context: The collection of peripheral blood took place at initial diagnosis, before any treatment. Overall study results and limits: Appearing in blood as well were most expanded thyroid clonotypes above 0.001 frequency. This model predicted ophthalmopathy progression (sensitivity 70% to 71%, specificity 72.22%).

Other autoimmune disease, uncontrolled infection, pregnancy and lactation led to exclusion. The TCR beta CDR3 regions underwent amplification from RNA transcripts. A first-round RT-PCR used HTBI primers, followed by a second-round multiplex PCR. A single record per CDR3 protein comes from TCRdb applying MiXCR to the multiplex PCR reads. The sample has 200,000 to 300,000 distinct CDR3 sequences, around 42% seen once; the top ten hold more than 45%. This clonotype was seen only once. Its specificity is unknown. CDR3 length equals 16 residues. With 7 bases clipped from V and 5 bases from J, the junction kept 7 bases outside the gene matches. From germline, CDR1 is MGHDK and CDR2 SYGVNS.

What was sequenced was peripheral blood. This TCR was recovered from an adult man with Graves' ophthalmopathy. The chain uses TRBV25-1 and TRBJ2-2; 13 bases fit TRBD2. The CDR3 here is CASIDGLAGVTGELFF. In DNA form, the CDR3 reads TGTGCCAGCATCGATGGACTAGCGGGAGTTACCGGGGAGCTGTTTTTT. Together with reference TRBV25-1 and TRBJ2-2, the CDR3 gives the full variable domain: EADIYQTPRYLVIGTGKKITLECSQTMGHDKMYWYQQDPGMELHLIHYSYGVNSTEKGDLSSESTVSRIRTEHFPLTLESARPSHTSQYLCASIDGLAGVTGELFFGEGSRLTVL.